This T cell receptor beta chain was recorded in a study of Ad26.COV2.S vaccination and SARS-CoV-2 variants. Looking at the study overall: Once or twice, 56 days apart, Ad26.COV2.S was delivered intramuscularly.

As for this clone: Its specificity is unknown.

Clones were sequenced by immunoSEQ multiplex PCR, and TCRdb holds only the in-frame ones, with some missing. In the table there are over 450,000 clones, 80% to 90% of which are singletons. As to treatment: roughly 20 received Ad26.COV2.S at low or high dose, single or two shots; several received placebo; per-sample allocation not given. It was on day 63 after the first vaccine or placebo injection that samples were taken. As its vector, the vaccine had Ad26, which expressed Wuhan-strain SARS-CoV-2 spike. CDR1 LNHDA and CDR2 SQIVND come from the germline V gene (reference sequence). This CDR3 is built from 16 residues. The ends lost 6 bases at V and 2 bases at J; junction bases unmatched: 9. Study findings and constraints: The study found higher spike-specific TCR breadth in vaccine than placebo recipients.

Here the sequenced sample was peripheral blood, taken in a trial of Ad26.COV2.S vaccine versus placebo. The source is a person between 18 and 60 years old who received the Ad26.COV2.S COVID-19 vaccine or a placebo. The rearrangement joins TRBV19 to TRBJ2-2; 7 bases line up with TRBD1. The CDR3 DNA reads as TGTGCCAGTAGCAGTGACAGGGCATTAAACACCGGGGAGCTGTTTTTT. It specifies CASSSDRALNTGELFF.